The 14 T cell receptor beta chains below all came from one sample that was sequenced in a study of blood T cells in healthy people across ages. For the second PCR, which ran for roughly 7 to 11 cycles, a sample-barcoded 5' primer and a J-beta primer mix were used. TCRdb re-analysed the 5' RACE reads in MiXCR, keeping a single row per CDR3 protein. Of roughly 680,000 distinct CDR3 sequences in the sample, around a fifth were seen once. The sample comprised blood. These receptors all come from a man between 65 and 85 years old in good health.

This sequence joins TRBV20-1 and TRBJ2-3, with TRBD2 as a possible D gene (5 bases). Germline values: CDR1 DFQATT, CDR2 SNEGSKA (reference sequence). CDR3 length equals 13 residues. Trimming pared 4 bases from V and 2 bases from J, leaving 10 bases between. The CDR3 spells CSAIPGDTDTQYF. The CDR3 DNA is TGCAGTGCTATTCCCGGGGACACAGATACGCAGTATTTT.

This clonotype was seen more than once but under ten times. The J gene is TRBJ2-4, the V gene TRBV7-2; TRBD2 aligns across 8 bases. V shed 5 bases and J 2 bases; nucleotides not matched to a gene: 8. Germline CDR1 is SGHTA and CDR2 is FQGNSA. This CDR3 contains 16 residues. The CDR3 protein is CASSHFSGGTKNIQYF. In DNA form, the CDR3 reads TGTGCCAGCAGCCACTTTTCGGGGGGGACCAAAAACATTCAGTACTTC.

This clonotype was counted a few times. V gene TRBV20-1 combines with J gene TRBJ2-1; D perhaps matches TRBD1 (5 bases). Trimming pared 0 bases from V and 0 bases from J, leaving 9 bases between. In germline, CDR1 is DFQATT, CDR2 SNEGSKA (reference sequence). This CDR3 spans 15 amino acids. The chain's CDR3 is CSARDGASSYNEQFF. As DNA, the CDR3 is TGCAGTGCTAGAGATGGGGCCAGCTCCTACAATGAGCAGTTCTTC.

This rearrangement joins TRBV6-2 or TRBV6-3 to TRBJ1-5; 7 positions match TRBD1. V shed 7 bases and J 6 bases; nucleotides not matched to a gene: 9. The germline V gene has CDR1 MNHEY and CDR2 SVGEGT. The CDR3 totals 14 residues. DNA of the CDR3: TGTGCCAGCACCGACAGGGTTTTTAGTCAGCCCCAGCATTTT. It specifies CASTDRVFSQPQHF.

This clonotype was observed a few times. The chain joins TRBV12-3 or TRBV12-4 to TRBJ2-3, with 9 bases that match TRBD2. After removal of 7 bases from V and 3 bases from J, the junction contained 8 bases not matched to a gene. The CDR3 is 15 residues long. In DNA form, the CDR3 reads TGTGCCAGCACCACCCTAGCGGGAATGACAGATACGCAGTATTTT. It yields the protein CASTTLAGMTDTQYF.

Points on this clonotype: Sequence at one end of the junction differs from germline and may be a read error. The chain combines TRBV6-2 or TRBV6-3 with TRBJ1-1; perhaps TRBD1 as D (6 bases). Germline CDR1 and CDR2: MNHEY and SVGEGT. The CDR3 covers 14 residues. CDR3 coding DNA: TGTGTCAGCAGTTACAGACAGGCTGTGCCTGAAGCTTTCTTT. This sequence encodes CVSSYRQAVPEAFF.

This sequence joins TRBV7-3 and TRBJ1-5, with D possibly TRBD1 on 5 matching bases. The V end was cut by 2 bases, the J end by 5 bases, with 7 bases between. From germline, CDR1 is SGHTA and CDR2 FQGTGA. This CDR3 is 13 amino acids long. For the CDR3, the DNA is TGTGCCAGCAGCTTAGGGGCTCATCAGCCCCAGCATTTT. Translated: CASSLGAHQPQHF.

The CDR3 DNA follows: TGTGCCAGCAGTCAACTAGCCCCACAGACCCAGTACTTC. Translating it yields CASSQLAPQTQYF. The chain links TRBV6-2 or TRBV6-3 to TRBJ2-5; a weak D match, TRBD2 (6 bases). V lost 5 bases, J lost 6 bases, and 13 bases lay in between. CDR1 and CDR2 from the germline V gene are MNHEY and SVGEGT. The CDR3 length is 13 residues.

This clonotype was observed a few times. The genes are TRBV14 and TRBJ1-2; the match to TRBD1 covers 9 bases. Germline CDR1 is SGHDN and CDR2 is FVKESK. CDR3 length: 15 residues. Trimming at V came to 3 bases and at J to 2 bases, leaving 4 bases not matched to a gene. In DNA form, the CDR3 reads TGTGCCAGCAGCCAGGAGGACAGGGGAAACTATGGCTACACCTTC. This codes for CASSQEDRGNYGYTF.

This sequence joins TRBV7-2 and TRBJ2-5, with TRBD1 identical over 10 bases. The J call is in doubt because the DNA end fits TRBJ2-1 better. Germline lookup yields CDR1 SGHTA and CDR2 FQGNSA. There are 13 residues in the CDR3. The CDR3 protein is CASSTDRGYEQFF. Here the CDR3 DNA reads TGTGCCAGCAGTACGGACAGGGGGTACGAGCAGTTCTTC.

This clonotype appeared a few times. The rearrangement joins TRBV7-9 to TRBJ1-1; D gene uncertain. CDR3 size: 14 residues. CDR1 SEHNR and CDR2 FQNEAQ come from the germline V gene (reference sequence). V shed 1 base and J shed 3 bases, with 9 bases lying between them. The CDR3 region is CASSLDGTDTEAFF. CDR3 sequence (DNA): TGTGCCAGCAGCTTAGACGGAACCGACACTGAAGCTTTCTTT.

This clonotype was observed a handful of times. The J gene is TRBJ2-3, the V gene TRBV7-2; TRBD2 matches at 12 bases. V dropped 4 bases and J dropped 1; count of bases not matched to a gene: 3. There are 16 residues in the CDR3. Germline lookup yields CDR1 SGHTA and CDR2 FQGNSA. CDR3 protein: CASSYGLAGRTDTQYF. Here the CDR3 DNA reads TGTGCCAGCAGCTACGGACTAGCGGGACGCACAGATACGCAGTATTTT.

This clonotype appeared a single time. The chain has TRBV5-1 and TRBJ2-5; a possible D gene is TRBD2 (6 bases). Judging by the DNA end, TRBJ2-7 fits better; the J call may be wrong. Germline values: CDR1 SGHRS, CDR2 YFSETQ. The CDR3 consists of 13 residues. This CDR3 is CASSLRETGEQYF. The CDR3 region has the DNA TGCGCCAGCAGCTTGCGGGAGACGGGCGAGCAGTACTTC.

The chain links TRBV12-3 or TRBV12-4 to TRBJ2-7; the D is unclear. The DNA end is more similar to TRBJ2-1, so the J call may be wrong. This CDR3 is built from 11 residues. The CDR3 spells CASSQRFEQFF. The CDR3 coding sequence is TGTGCCAGCAGCCAAAGGTTTGAGCAGTTCTTC.